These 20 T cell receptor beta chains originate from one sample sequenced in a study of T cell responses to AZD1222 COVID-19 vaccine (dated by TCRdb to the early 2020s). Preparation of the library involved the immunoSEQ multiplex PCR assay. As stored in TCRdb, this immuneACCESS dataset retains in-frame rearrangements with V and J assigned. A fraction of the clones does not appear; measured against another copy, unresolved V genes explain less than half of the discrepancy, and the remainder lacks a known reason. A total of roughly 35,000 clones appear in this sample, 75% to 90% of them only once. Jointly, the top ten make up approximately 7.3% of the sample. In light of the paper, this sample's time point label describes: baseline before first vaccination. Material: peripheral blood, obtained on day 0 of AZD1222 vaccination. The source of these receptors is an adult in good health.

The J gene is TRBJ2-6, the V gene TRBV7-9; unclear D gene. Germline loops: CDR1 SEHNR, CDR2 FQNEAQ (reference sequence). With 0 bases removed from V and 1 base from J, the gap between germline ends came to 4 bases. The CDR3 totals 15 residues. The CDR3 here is CASSLAGSGANVLTF. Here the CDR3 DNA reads TGTGCCAGCAGCTTAGCAGGGTCTGGGGCCAACGTCCTGACTTTC. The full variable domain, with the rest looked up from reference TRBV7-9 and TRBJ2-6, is DTGVSQNPRHKITKRGQNVTFRCDPISEHNRLYWYRQTLGQGPEFLTYFQNEAQLEKSRLLSDRFSAERPKGSFSTLEIQRTEQGDSAMYLCASSLAGSGANVLTFGAGSRLTVL.

The CDR3: CASNITDSTDTQYF. CDR3 sequence (DNA): TGTGCCAGCAACATAACAGATAGCACAGATACGCAGTATTTT. The gene calls are TRBV6-7 and TRBJ2-3; D unclear. TRBV6-7 falls under the ORF class, with uncertain function. The CDR3 has 14 amino acids. V lost 7 bases to trimming and J lost 0 bases, with 11 bases between them.

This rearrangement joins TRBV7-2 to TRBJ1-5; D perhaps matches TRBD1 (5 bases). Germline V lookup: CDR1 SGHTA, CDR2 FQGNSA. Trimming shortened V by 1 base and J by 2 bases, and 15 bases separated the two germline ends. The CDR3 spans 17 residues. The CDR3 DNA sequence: TGTGCCAGCAGCTTAGATTACGGGGGAAGCGGCAATCAGCCCCAGCATTTT. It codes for CASSLDYGGSGNQPQHF.

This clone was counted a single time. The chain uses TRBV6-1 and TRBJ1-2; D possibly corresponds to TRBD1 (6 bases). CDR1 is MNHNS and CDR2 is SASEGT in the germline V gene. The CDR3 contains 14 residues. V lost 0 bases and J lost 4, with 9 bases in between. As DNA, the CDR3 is TGTGCCAGCAGTGAAGCGGACAGAACCTATGGCTACACCTTC. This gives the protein CASSEADRTYGYTF.

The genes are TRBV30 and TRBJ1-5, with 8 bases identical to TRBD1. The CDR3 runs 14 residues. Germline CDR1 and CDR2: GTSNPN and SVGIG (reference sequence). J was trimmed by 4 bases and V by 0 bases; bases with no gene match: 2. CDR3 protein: CAWSVRQGNQPQHF. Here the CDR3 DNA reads TGTGCCTGGAGTGTACGACAGGGGAATCAGCCCCAGCATTTT.

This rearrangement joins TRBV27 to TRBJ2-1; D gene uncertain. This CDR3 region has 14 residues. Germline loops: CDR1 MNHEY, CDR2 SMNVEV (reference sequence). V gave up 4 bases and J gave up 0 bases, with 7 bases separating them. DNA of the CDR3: TGTGCCAGCAGTTCGAGGAGCTCCTACAATGAGCAGTTCTTC. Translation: CASSSRSSYNEQFF.

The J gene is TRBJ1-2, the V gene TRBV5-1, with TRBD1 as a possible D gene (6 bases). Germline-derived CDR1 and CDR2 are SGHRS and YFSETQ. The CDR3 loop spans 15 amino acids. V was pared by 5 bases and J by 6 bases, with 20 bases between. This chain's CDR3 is CASRVTLTGNHGYTF. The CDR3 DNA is TGCGCCAGCAGAGTCACTCTAACAGGGAATCATGGCTACACCTTC. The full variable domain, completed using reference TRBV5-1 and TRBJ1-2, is KAGVTQTPRYLIKTRGQQVTLSCSPISGHRSVSWYQQTPGQGLQFLFEYFSETQRNKGNFPGRFSGRQFSNSRSEMNVSTLELGDSALYLCASRVTLTGNHGYTFGSGTRLTVV.

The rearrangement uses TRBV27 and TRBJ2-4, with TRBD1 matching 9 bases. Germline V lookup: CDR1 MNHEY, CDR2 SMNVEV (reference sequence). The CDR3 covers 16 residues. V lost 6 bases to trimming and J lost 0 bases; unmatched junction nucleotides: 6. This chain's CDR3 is CASSWTGAKAKNIQYF. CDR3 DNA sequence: TGTGCCAGCAGCTGGACAGGGGCAAAAGCCAAAAACATTCAGTACTTC.

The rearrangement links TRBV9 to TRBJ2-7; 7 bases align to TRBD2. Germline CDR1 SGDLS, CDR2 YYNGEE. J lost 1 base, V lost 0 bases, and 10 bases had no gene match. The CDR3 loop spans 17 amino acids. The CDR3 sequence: CASSVAGERGISYEQYF. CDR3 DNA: TGTGCCAGCAGCGTAGCTGGCGAGCGGGGCATTTCCTACGAGCAGTACTTC.

In nucleotides, the CDR3 is TGTGCCAGCAGTGAAGAGGGTTTAGGGATCAATGAGCAGTTCTTC. This translates into CASSEEGLGINEQFF. The chain couples TRBV2 to TRBJ2-1; the D is unclear. CDR3 length: 15 amino acids. The germline V gene encodes CDR1 SNHLY and CDR2 FYNNEI. V gave up 1 base and J gave up 6 bases, with 13 bases separating them.

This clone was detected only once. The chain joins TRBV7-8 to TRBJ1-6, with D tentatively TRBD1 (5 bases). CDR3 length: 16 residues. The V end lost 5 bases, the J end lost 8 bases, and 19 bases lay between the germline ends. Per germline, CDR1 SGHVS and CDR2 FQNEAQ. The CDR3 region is CASSDRQAAMDSPLHF. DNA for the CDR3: TGTGCCAGCAGCGACAGACAAGCTGCTATGGATTCACCCCTCCACTTT.

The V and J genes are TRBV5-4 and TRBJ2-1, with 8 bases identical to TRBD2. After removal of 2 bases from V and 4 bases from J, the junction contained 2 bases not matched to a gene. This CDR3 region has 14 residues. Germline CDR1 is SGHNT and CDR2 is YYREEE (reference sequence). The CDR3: CASSFEREYNEQFF. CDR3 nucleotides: TGTGCCAGCAGCTTTGAGCGGGAGTACAATGAGCAGTTCTTC.

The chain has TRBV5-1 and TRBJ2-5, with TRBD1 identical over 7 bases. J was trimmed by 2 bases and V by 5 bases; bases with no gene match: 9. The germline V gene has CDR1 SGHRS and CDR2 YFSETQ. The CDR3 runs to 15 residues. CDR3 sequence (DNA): TGCGCCAGCAGATTTTCTGGACAGGTACAAGAGACCCAGTACTTC. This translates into CASRFSGQVQETQYF.

CDR3 in amino acids: CAINSGGIQETQYF. For the CDR3, the DNA is TGTGCCATCAATTCCGGGGGGATCCAAGAGACCCAGTACTTC. This chain links TRBV10-3 with TRBJ2-5, with 7 nucleotides matching TRBD2. Germline V CDR1 and CDR2: ENHRY, SYGVKD. V lost 7 bases to trimming and J lost 1 base; unmatched junction nucleotides: 6. There are 14 residues in the CDR3.

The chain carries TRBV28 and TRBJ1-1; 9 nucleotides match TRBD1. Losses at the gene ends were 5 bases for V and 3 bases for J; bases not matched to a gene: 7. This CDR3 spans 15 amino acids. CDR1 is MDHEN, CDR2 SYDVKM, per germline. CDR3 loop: CASSPPGQGHTEAFF. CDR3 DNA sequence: TGTGCCAGCAGTCCACCGGGACAGGGTCACACTGAAGCTTTCTTT.

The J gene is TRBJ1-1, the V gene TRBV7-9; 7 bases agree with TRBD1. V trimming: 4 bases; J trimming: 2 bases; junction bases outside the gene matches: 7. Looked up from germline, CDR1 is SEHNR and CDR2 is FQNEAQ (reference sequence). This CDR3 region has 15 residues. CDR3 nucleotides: TGTGCCAGCAGCTCCCCTAACAGGGGCAACACTGAAGCTTTCTTT. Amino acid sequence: CASSSPNRGNTEAFF.

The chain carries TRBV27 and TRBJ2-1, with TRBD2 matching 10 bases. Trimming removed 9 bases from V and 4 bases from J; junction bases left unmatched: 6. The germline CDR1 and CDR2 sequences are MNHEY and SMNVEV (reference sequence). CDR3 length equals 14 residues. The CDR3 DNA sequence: TGTGCCAGTCATGGGACTAGCGCTTACAATGAGCAGTTCTTC. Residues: CASHGTSAYNEQFF.

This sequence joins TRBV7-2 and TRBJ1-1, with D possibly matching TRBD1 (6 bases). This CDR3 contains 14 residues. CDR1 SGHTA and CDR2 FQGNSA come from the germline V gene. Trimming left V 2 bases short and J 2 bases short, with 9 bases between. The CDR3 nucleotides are TGTGCCAGCAGCTTATCGGGGGCTAACACTGAAGCTTTCTTT. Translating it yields CASSLSGANTEAFF.

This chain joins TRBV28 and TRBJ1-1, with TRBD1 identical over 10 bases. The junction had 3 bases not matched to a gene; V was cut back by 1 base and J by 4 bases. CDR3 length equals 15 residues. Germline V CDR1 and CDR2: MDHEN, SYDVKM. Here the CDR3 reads CASSLFWTGGTEAFF. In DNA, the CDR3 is TGTGCCAGCAGTTTATTTTGGACAGGGGGCACTGAAGCTTTCTTT.

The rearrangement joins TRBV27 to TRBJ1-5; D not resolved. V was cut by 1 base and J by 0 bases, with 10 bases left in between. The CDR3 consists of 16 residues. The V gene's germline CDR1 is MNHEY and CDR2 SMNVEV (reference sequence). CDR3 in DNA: TGTGCCAGCAGTTTATTGGGATCCCTTAGCAATCAGCCCCAGCATTTT. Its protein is CASSLLGSLSNQPQHF.